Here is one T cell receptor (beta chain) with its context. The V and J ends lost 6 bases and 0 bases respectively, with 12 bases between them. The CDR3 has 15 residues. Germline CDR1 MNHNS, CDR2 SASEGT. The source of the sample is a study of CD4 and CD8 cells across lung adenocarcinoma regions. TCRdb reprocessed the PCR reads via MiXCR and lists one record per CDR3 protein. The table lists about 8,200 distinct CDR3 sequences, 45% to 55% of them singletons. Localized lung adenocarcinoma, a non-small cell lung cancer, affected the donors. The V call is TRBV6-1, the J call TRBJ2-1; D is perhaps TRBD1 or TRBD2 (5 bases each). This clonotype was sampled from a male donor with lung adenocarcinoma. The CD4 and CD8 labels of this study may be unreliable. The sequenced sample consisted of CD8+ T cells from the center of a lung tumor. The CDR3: CASRRDRSSYNEQFF. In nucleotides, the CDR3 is TGTGCCAGCAGACGGGACCGGAGCTCCTACAATGAGCAGTTCTTC.